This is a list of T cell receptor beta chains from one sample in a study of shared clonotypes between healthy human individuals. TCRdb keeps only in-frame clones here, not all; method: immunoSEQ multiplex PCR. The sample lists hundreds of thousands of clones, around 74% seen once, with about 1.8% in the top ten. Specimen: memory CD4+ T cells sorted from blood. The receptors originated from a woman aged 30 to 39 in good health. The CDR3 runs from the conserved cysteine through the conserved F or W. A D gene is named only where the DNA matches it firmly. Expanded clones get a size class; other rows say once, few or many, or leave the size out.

CDR3 DNA: TGTGCCAGCAGTTTCGGGATAACTGAAGCTTTCTTT
CDR3 protein: CASSFGITEAFF
J gene: TRBJ1-1
V gene: TRBV28
clone size: -
D gene: -

CDR3 DNA: TGTGCCAGCAGCCTTGGGGGACTAGCGGGAGTCGAGACCCAGTACTTC
CDR3 protein: CASSLGGLAGVETQYF
J gene: TRBJ2-5
V gene: TRBV7-2
clone size: few
D gene: TRBD2

CDR3 DNA: TGTGCCACCAGCAGAGATTTGGACACTGAAGCTTTCTTT
CDR3 protein: CATSRDLDTEAFF
J gene: TRBJ1-1
V gene: TRBV15
clone size: once
D gene: -

CDR3 DNA: TGTGCCAGTGGCAGTACGGGCGGGAGTAGCGATGAGCAGTTCTTC
CDR3 protein: CASGSTGGSSDEQFF
J gene: TRBJ2-1
V gene: TRBV6-4
clone size: -
D gene: TRBD2

CDR3 DNA: TGTGCCAGCAGCACCCAGGGGTACGAGCAGTACTTC
CDR3 protein: CASSTQGYEQYF
J gene: TRBJ2-7
V gene: TRBV11-2
clone size: -
D gene: -

CDR3 DNA: TGTGCCAGCAGGGGACAGGGAAACACTGAAGCTTTCTTT
CDR3 protein: CASRGQGNTEAFF
J gene: TRBJ1-1
V gene: TRBV2
clone size: -
D gene: TRBD1

CDR3 DNA: TGTGCCAGCAGTCGGGACAGGGGGTCCTATGGCTACACCTTC
CDR3 protein: CASSRDRGSYGYTF
J gene: TRBJ1-2
V gene: TRBV2
clone size: -
D gene: TRBD1

CDR3 DNA: TGTGCCATCAGTGAGGGAGCAAACACTGAAACTTTCTTT
CDR3 protein: CAISEGANTETFF
J gene: TRBJ1-1
V gene: TRBV10-3
clone size: -
D gene: -

CDR3 DNA: TGTGCCAGCAGAAGTAACTATGGCTACACCTTC
CDR3 protein: CASRSNYGYTF
J gene: TRBJ1-2
V gene: TRBV6-1
clone size: -
D gene: -

CDR3 DNA: TGTGCCAGCGGTAAGGGGAGGGGAGGCACCTATGGCTACACCTTC
CDR3 protein: CASGKGRGGTYGYTF
J gene: TRBJ1-2
V gene: TRBV28
clone size: -
D gene: -

CDR3 DNA: TGTGCCAGCAGTTTCCGGCCCAGTAGGAATGAAAAACTGTTTTTT
CDR3 protein: CASSFRPSRNEKLFF
J gene: TRBJ1-4
V gene: TRBV28
clone size: -
D gene: -

CDR3 DNA: TGTGCCAGCAGTTACGGAGGTAACACTGAAGCTTTCTTT
CDR3 protein: CASSYGGNTEAFF
J gene: TRBJ1-1
V gene: TRBV6-5
clone size: few
D gene: -

CDR3 DNA: TGTGCCAGCAGGGTACAGGGAAGAGAGACCCAGTACTTC
CDR3 protein: CASRVQGRETQYF
J gene: TRBJ2-5
V gene: TRBV6-1
clone size: few
D gene: -

CDR3 DNA: TGTGCCAGCAGTGAGGCTAATGGGCCGACCTATGGCTACACCTTC
CDR3 protein: CASSEANGPTYGYTF
J gene: TRBJ1-2
V gene: TRBV6-4
clone size: -
D gene: -

CDR3 DNA: TGCGCCAGCAGCCCAGGGTACCGTGGGGCTAATGAAAAACTGTTTTTT
CDR3 protein: CASSPGYRGANEKLFF
J gene: TRBJ1-4
V gene: TRBV5-1
clone size: once
D gene: -

CDR3 DNA: TGTGCCAGCAGCTTGGCGGTGGGCCGCGCAGATACGCAGTATTTT
CDR3 protein: CASSLAVGRADTQYF
J gene: TRBJ2-3
V gene: TRBV5-4
clone size: -
D gene: -

CDR3 DNA: TGTGCCAGTAGTATCCGATTGGGGACTAGCGATTCCTACGAGCAGTACTTC
CDR3 protein: CASSIRLGTSDSYEQYF
J gene: TRBJ2-7
V gene: TRBV19
clone size: -
D gene: TRBD2

CDR3 DNA: TGCGCCAGCAGCTTGGGGGCCTTAACAGATACGCAGTATTTT
CDR3 protein: CASSLGALTDTQYF
J gene: TRBJ2-3
V gene: TRBV5-1
clone size: -
D gene: -

CDR3 DNA: TGTGCCAGCAGTTCCGATAAGAGGATGAACACCATATATTTT
CDR3 protein: CASSSDKRMNTIYF
J gene: TRBJ1-3
V gene: TRBV6-6
clone size: -
D gene: -

CDR3 DNA: TGTGCCAGCAGTGAATTTCCAGGGGGGAGCTACGAGCAGTACTTC
CDR3 protein: CASSEFPGGSYEQYF
J gene: TRBJ2-7
V gene: TRBV6-1
clone size: -
D gene: -

CDR3 DNA: TGCGCCAGCAGCCAAAGTTCTGGGGTCACAGATACGCAGTATTTT
CDR3 protein: CASSQSSGVTDTQYF
J gene: TRBJ2-3
V gene: TRBV4-1
clone size: -
D gene: -

CDR3 DNA: TGTGCCAGTAGTACCCCATGGGACCTGTTAGGGAATCGGCAGTTCTTC
CDR3 protein: CASSTPWDLLGNRQFF
J gene: TRBJ2-1
V gene: TRBV19
clone size: -
D gene: -

CDR3 DNA: TGTGCCAGCAGCATCACAGGTATCGAGCAGTACTTC
CDR3 protein: CASSITGIEQYF
J gene: TRBJ2-7
V gene: TRBV2
clone size: few
D gene: -

CDR3 DNA: TGTGCCAGTAGTTTTGGGACCGCGAATGAGCAGTTCTTC
CDR3 protein: CASSFGTANEQFF
J gene: TRBJ2-1
V gene: TRBV19
clone size: -
D gene: -

CDR3 DNA: TGTGCCAGCAGCTTAGAACTAGCGGGAGGGCCTAACGGGGAGCTGTTTTTT
CDR3 protein: CASSLELAGGPNGELFF
J gene: TRBJ2-2
V gene: TRBV7-3
clone size: few
D gene: TRBD2

CDR3 DNA: TGTGCCAGCAGCCCGCGGGGGGAGGGAAACACCATATATTTT
CDR3 protein: CASSPRGEGNTIYF
J gene: TRBJ1-3
V gene: TRBV6-6
clone size: -
D gene: -